This is a list of T cell receptor beta chains from one sample in a study of shared clonotypes between healthy human individuals. Measured with immunoSEQ multiplex PCR; TCRdb has only the in-frame clones, and not every one. The data contain approximately 2.1 million clones, roughly 93% of them singletons. Sequenced material: naive CD4+ T cells from PBMCs. These receptors originate from a man between 18 and 29 years old in good health. Some clones in this sample may be carry-over from other donors' samples. The CDR3 runs from the conserved cysteine through the conserved F or W. The D gene is left open where the match is weak. Clone size is not always given. Where it is, it says once, few, many or a class for expanded clones.

J,D,V,size,CDR3,DNA
TRBJ1-1,NA,TRBV9,NA,CASSPAGTEAFF,TGTGCCAGCAGCCCCGCCGGGACAGAAGCTTTCTTT
TRBJ2-7,NA,TRBV15,once,CATSRSGGARHEQYF,TGTGCCACCAGCCGATCTGGAGGGGCGCGCCACGAGCAGTACTTC
TRBJ2-3,NA,TRBV11-2,NA,CASSLTYARVPTDTQYF,TGTGCCAGCAGCTTAACATACGCCCGAGTCCCCACAGATACGCAGTATTTT
TRBJ2-1,TRBD1,TRBV7-3,NA,CASSDRASYNEQFF,TGTGCCAGCAGTGACAGGGCCTCCTACAATGAGCAGTTCTTC
TRBJ1-1,TRBD1,TRBV19,NA,CASSIRTGLWDTEAFF,TGTGCCAGTAGCATCCGGACAGGATTATGGGACACTGAAGCTTTCTTT
TRBJ1-1,NA,TRBV5-1,NA,CASSRQVSNTEAFF,TGCGCCAGCAGCCGACAGGTCTCGAACACTGAAGCTTTCTTT
TRBJ1-3,NA,TRBV6-5,NA,CASSSYGNTIYF,TGTGCCAGCAGCTCATACGGAAACACCATATATTTT
TRBJ2-7,NA,TRBV2,NA,CASSVDWARQYF,TGTGCCAGCAGTGTGGACTGGGCTCGGCAGTACTTC
TRBJ1-1,TRBD1,TRBV7-3,once,CASSPRGDRSSTEAFF,TGTGCCAGCAGCCCACGTGGGGACAGGTCGAGCACTGAAGCTTTCTTT
TRBJ2-2,NA,TRBV7-2,NA,CASSSQGNTGELFF,TGTGCCAGCAGCTCGCAGGGTAACACCGGGGAGCTGTTTTTT
TRBJ2-7,TRBD2,TRBV6-1,NA,CASSERSSGSREQYF,TGTGCCAGCAGTGAAAGGTCTAGCGGGAGTCGGGAGCAGTACTTC
TRBJ2-5,NA,TRBV2,NA,CASRAADLGGVRGETQYF,TGTGCCAGCAGAGCCGCCGATTTGGGGGGAGTGAGAGGAGAGACCCAGTACTTC
TRBJ2-1,NA,TRBV5-1,NA,CASSLLRDNEQFF,TGCGCCAGCAGCTTATTGCGGGACAATGAGCAGTTCTTC
TRBJ2-1,TRBD2,TRBV14,NA,CASSPLGGTSFHEQFF,TGTGCCAGCAGCCCCCTGGGGGGGACTAGTTTCCATGAGCAGTTCTTC
TRBJ2-1,NA,TRBV19,NA,CASSIYGSGRGNEQFF,TGTGCCAGTAGTATATATGGGTCGGGACGGGGGAATGAGCAGTTCTTC
TRBJ2-1,NA,TRBV4-2,NA,CASSQARWGTYNEQFF,TGTGCCAGCAGCCAAGCTCGGTGGGGGACCTACAATGAGCAGTTCTTC
TRBJ2-1,NA,TRBV18,NA,CASSGWGLGTPYNEQFF,TGTGCCAGCTCCGGGTGGGGGCTAGGGACCCCTTACAATGAGCAGTTCTTC
TRBJ2-3,TRBD2,TRBV5-4,NA,CASSQALADTDTQYF,TGTGCCAGCAGCCAGGCTCTAGCGGACACAGATACGCAGTATTTT
TRBJ1-5,NA,TRBV6-1,NA,CASSELRRAGQPQHF,TGTGCCAGCAGTGAACTTCGTAGGGCCGGGCAGCCCCAGCATTTT
TRBJ2-7,TRBD2,TRBV28,NA,CASSFTRDYSYEQYF,TGTGCCAGCAGTTTTACCCGGGACTACTCCTACGAGCAGTACTTC
TRBJ2-3,TRBD2,TRBV7-2,NA,CASSLTSGRSFTDTQYF,TGTGCCAGCAGCTTGACTAGCGGGAGGAGCTTTACAGATACGCAGTATTTT
TRBJ2-7,NA,TRBV2,NA,CASTLERVNEQYF,TGTGCCAGCACCCTAGAACGGGTCAACGAGCAGTACTTC
TRBJ1-2,TRBD1,TRBV7-3,NA,CASSWTGANYGYTF,TGTGCCAGCAGCTGGACAGGGGCTAACTATGGCTACACCTTC
TRBJ1-5,NA,TRBV7-2,NA,CASSAAGWPQHF,TGTGCCAGCAGCGCAGCCGGGTGGCCCCAGCATTTT
TRBJ2-7,NA,TRBV2,NA,CASKGVQGSYEQYF,TGTGCCAGTAAGGGGGTTCAGGGGTCCTACGAGCAGTACTTC
TRBJ2-3,TRBD1,TRBV5-1,NA,CASSPTRGPFTDTQYF,TGCGCCAGCAGCCCGACCAGGGGGCCTTTTACAGATACGCAGTATTTT
TRBJ1-1,NA,TRBV5-1,NA,CASSLPIQPGMDTEAFF,TGCGCCAGCAGCTTGCCCATTCAGCCCGGCATGGACACTGAAGCTTTCTTT
TRBJ2-4,NA,TRBV29-1,NA,CSVRTPGDIQYF,TGCAGCGTCCGCACTCCAGGGGACATTCAGTACTTC
TRBJ2-5,NA,TRBV28,NA,CASGGPGETQYF,TGTGCCAGTGGAGGGCCGGGGGAGACCCAGTACTTC
TRBJ2-5,TRBD2,TRBV11-2,NA,CASSSQGGTSGRTAQYF,TGTGCCAGCAGCTCCCAAGGAGGGACTAGCGGGAGAACGGCCCAGTACTTC
TRBJ1-2,NA,TRBV19,NA,CASSIDQGSSYGYTF,TGTGCCAGTAGTATAGATCAGGGCTCCTCCTATGGCTACACCTTC
TRBJ2-1,TRBD2,TRBV7-3,NA,CASSLGSRREGRDNEQFF,TGTGCCAGCAGCTTAGGATCGCGGCGGGAGGGCCGCGACAATGAGCAGTTCTTC
TRBJ1-3,NA,TRBV6-5,NA,CASSYQQDAGNTIYF,TGTGCCAGCAGTTACCAACAGGATGCCGGAAACACCATATATTTT
TRBJ2-7,NA,TRBV25-1,NA,CASSEYLEQYF,TGTGCCAGCAGTGAATATCTCGAGCAGTACTTC
TRBJ2-7,TRBD2,TRBV28,NA,CASITTSGTYEQYF,TGTGCCAGCATTACGACTAGCGGAACCTACGAGCAGTACTTC
TRBJ2-7,NA,TRBV7-2,NA,CASSLILSYEQYF,TGTGCCAGCAGCTTAATACTCAGCTACGAGCAGTACTTC